The clone carrying this T cell receptor beta chain appeared a single time. The sample originates from a study of Ad26.COV2.S vaccination and SARS-CoV-2 variants. The sample's treatment: 19 received Ad26.COV2.S at low or high dose, single or two shots; 5 received placebo; per-sample allocation not given. Sampling took place 63 days after the first vaccine or placebo injection. Profiled with immunoSEQ multiplex PCR; TCRdb holds only in-frame clones, not every one. The table includes roughly 320,000 clones, more than 75% detected once. CDR1 is GTSNPN, CDR2 SVGIG, per germline (reference sequence). The V and J ends lost 0 bases and 2 bases respectively, with 12 bases between them. The CDR3 runs 15 residues.

This clonotype was obtained from a person between 18 and 65 years old who received the Ad26.COV2.S COVID-19 vaccine or a placebo. The sample here was peripheral blood, taken in a trial of Ad26.COV2.S vaccine versus placebo. V gene TRBV30 combines with J gene TRBJ2-3; D possibly corresponds to TRBD2 (6 bases). CDR3 bases: TGTGCCTGGAGTGTACGGAGGGACCTCACAGATACGCAGTATTTT. Translating gives CAWSVRRDLTDTQYF.